This TCR beta chain was retrieved from a study of T-cell memory formation after mild COVID-19. TCRdb processed the 5' RACE reads anew with MiXCR; each CDR3 protein has one entry. The sample has roughly 260,000 distinct CDR3 sequences; approximately 16% are singletons. Germline CDR1 and CDR2: SGHTA and FQGTGA. V was pared by 4 bases and J by 2 bases, with 5 bases of the junction left unmatched. The CDR3 has 15 residues. This clonotype was recorded at least ten times. The chain employs TRBV7-3 and TRBJ2-3; 8 bases match TRBD2. The sample was PBMCs or a T cell subset sorted from them (not recorded which). The clonotype originates from a man aged 18 to 35 who had mild COVID-19 (a few samples of this study predate the infection). Cell type and time point are not known. The CDR3 DNA reads as TGTGCCAGCAGCTCACTAGCGGCTTCCACAGATACGCAGTATTTT. Encoded protein: CASSSLAASTDTQYF.